This passage covers 5 T cell receptor beta chains from one sample sequenced in a study of T cell responses to AZD1222 COVID-19 vaccine. Profiled with immunoSEQ multiplex PCR; TCRdb holds only in-frame clones, not every one. The sample shows about 140,000 clones, roughly 90% of them seen only once. Specimen: peripheral blood, collected on day 0 of AZD1222 vaccination. These receptors came from an adult in good health.

This clone was detected only once. The chain is built from TRBV15 and TRBJ1-1; a weak D match, TRBD1 (5 bases). Per germline, CDR1 LNHNV and CDR2 YYDKDF (reference sequence). This CDR3 spans 14 amino acids. V shed 8 bases and J shed 5 bases, with 18 bases lying between them. The CDR3 DNA is TGTGCCACCGGGATACCGGGGGTACGGACTGAAGCTTTCTTT. Translating it yields CATGIPGVRTEAFF.

This chain joins TRBV11-2 and TRBJ1-1; D gene unclear. The V end was cut by 5 bases, the J end by 2 bases, with 6 bases between. The V gene's germline CDR1 is SGHAT and CDR2 FQNNGV. CDR3 length: 12 amino acids. CDR3 coding DNA: TGTGCCAGCAGCCTAATAAACACTGAAGCTTTCTTT. This sequence encodes CASSLINTEAFF.

The chain couples TRBV9 to TRBJ1-2; 8 bases are a match to TRBD1. V dropped 3 bases and J dropped 4; count of bases not matched to a gene: 11. The CDR3 spans 16 residues. Germline CDR1 and CDR2: SGDLS and YYNGEE. The CDR3 reads CASSGTGRDYVYGYTF. For the CDR3, the DNA is TGTGCCAGCAGCGGGACAGGGAGGGATTACGTCTATGGCTACACCTTC.

This clone was seen repeatedly, ten times or more. V is TRBV11-2 and J is TRBJ2-7; TRBD2 agrees at 11 bases. The CDR3 has 16 amino acids. Germline CDR1 is SGHAT and CDR2 is FQNNGV. V was pared by 1 base and J by 2 bases, with 4 bases of the junction left unmatched. The CDR3 protein is CASSLGRLAGPYEQYF. Written as DNA, the CDR3 is TGTGCCAGCAGCTTAGGTAGACTAGCGGGACCCTACGAGCAGTACTTC.

This chain connects TRBV18 to TRBJ1-5; the match to TRBD1 covers 8 bases. The J segment lost 5 bases and the V segment lost 3 bases, leaving 9 bases of the junction unmatched. Per germline, CDR1 KGHSH and CDR2 LQKENI. This CDR3 has 16 residues. CDR3 protein: CASSPRTGSDDQPQHF. The CDR3 bases are TGTGCCAGCTCACCCCGGACAGGGTCGGATGATCAGCCCCAGCATTTT.